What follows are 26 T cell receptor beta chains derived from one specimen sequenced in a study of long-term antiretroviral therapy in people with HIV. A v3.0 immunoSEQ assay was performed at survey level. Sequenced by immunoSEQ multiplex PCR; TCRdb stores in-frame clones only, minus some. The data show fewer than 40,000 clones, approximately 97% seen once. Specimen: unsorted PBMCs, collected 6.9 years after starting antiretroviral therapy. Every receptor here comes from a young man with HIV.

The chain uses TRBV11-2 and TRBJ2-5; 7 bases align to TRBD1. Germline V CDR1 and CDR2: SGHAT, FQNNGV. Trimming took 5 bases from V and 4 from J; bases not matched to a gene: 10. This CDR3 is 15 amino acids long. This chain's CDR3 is CASSLGQAVGETQYF. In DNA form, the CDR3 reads TGTGCCAGCAGCCTCGGACAGGCGGTTGGAGAGACCCAGTACTTC.

The CDR3 bases are TGTGCCACCAGCAGAGATCGGGACAGCTATAATTCACCCCTCCACTTT. Residues: CATSRDRDSYNSPLHF. This chain links TRBV15 with TRBJ1-6; 7 nucleotides align to TRBD1. V trimming: 0 bases; J trimming: 3 bases; junction bases outside the gene matches: 2. This CDR3 has 16 amino acids. Germline values: CDR1 LNHNV, CDR2 YYDKDF (reference sequence). The full variable domain, completed using reference TRBV15 and TRBJ1-6, is DAMVIQNPRYQVTQFGKPVTLSCSQTLNHNVMYWYQQKSSQAPKLLFHYYDKDFNNEADTPDNFQSRRPNTSFCFLDIRSPGLGDTAMYLCATSRDRDSYNSPLHFGNGTRLTVT.

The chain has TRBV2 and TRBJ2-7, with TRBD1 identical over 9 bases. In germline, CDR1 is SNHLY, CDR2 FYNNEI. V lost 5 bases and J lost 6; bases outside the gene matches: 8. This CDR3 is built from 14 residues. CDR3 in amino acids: CASSRDRVNIEQYF. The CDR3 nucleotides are TGTGCCAGCAGTAGGGACAGGGTAAACATCGAGCAGTACTTC.

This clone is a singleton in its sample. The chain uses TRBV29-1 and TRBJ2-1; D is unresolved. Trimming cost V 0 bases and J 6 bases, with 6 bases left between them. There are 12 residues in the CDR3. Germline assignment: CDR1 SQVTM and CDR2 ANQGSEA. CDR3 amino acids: CSVEEELNEQFF. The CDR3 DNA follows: TGCAGCGTTGAAGAAGAACTCAATGAGCAGTTCTTC.

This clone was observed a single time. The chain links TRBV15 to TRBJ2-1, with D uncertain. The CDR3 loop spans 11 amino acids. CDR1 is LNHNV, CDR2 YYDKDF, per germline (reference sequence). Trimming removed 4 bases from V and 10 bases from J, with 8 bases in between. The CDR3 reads CATSMTREQFF. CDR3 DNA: TGTGCCACCAGCATGACCCGGGAGCAGTTCTTC.

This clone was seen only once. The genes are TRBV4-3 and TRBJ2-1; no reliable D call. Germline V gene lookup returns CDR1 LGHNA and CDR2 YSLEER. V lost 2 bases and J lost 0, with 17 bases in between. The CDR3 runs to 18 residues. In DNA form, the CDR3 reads TGCGCCAGCAGCCAACTTACGCCCGGGCCAAGCTCCTACAATGAGCAGTTCTTC. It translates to CASSQLTPGPSSYNEQFF.

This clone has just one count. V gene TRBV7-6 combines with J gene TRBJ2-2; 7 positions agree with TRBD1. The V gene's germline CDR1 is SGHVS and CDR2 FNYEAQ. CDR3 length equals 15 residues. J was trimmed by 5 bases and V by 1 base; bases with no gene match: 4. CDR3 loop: CASSLVWTGTGELFF. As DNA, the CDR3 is TGTGCCAGCAGCTTAGTATGGACAGGAACCGGGGAGCTGTTTTTT. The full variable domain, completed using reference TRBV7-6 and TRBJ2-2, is GAGVSQSPRYKVTKRGQDVALRCDPISGHVSLYWYRQALGQGPEFLTYFNYEAQQDKSGLPNDRFSAERPEGSISTLTIQRTEQRDSAMYRCASSLVWTGTGELFFGEGSRLTVL.

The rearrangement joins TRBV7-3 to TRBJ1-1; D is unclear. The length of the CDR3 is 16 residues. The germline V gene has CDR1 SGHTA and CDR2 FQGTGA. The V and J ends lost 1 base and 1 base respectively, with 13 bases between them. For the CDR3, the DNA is TGTGCCAGCAGCTTAAAGGCCCCCGGGGAGAACACTGAAGCTTTCTTT. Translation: CASSLKAPGENTEAFF.

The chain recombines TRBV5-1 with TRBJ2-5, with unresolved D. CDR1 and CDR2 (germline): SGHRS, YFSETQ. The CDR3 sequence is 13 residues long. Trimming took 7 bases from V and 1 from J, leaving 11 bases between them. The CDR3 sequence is CASGDMIQETQYF. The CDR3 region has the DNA TGCGCCAGCGGTGACATGATCCAAGAGACCCAGTACTTC.

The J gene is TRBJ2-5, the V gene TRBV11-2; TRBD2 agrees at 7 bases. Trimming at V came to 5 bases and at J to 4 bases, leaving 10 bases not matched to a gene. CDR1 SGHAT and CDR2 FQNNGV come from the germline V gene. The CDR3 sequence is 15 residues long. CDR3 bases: TGTGCCAGCAGCATCATAGCGGGTCTACGAGAGACCCAGTACTTC. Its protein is CASSIIAGLRETQYF.

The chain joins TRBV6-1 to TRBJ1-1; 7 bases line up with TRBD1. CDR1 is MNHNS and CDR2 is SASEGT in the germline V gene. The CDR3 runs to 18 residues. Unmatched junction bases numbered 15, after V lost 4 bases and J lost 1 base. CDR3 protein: CASSGFYTGTAGNTEAFF. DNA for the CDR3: TGTGCCAGCAGTGGATTCTATACCGGGACAGCTGGGAACACTGAAGCTTTCTTT.

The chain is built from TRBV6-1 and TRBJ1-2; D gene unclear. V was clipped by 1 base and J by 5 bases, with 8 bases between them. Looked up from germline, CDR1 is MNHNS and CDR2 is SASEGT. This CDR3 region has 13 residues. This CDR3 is CASSEGRSYGYTF. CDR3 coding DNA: TGTGCCAGCAGTGAAGGACGGTCGTATGGCTACACCTTC.

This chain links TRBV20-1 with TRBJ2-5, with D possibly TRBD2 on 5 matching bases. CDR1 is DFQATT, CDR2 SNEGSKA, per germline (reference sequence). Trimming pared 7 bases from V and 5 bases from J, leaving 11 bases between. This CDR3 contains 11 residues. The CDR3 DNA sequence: TGCAGTGTCGGGGTCCGGGAGACCCAGTACTTC. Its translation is CSVGVRETQYF.

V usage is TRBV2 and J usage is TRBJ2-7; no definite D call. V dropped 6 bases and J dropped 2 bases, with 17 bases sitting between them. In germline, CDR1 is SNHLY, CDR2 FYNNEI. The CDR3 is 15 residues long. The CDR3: CASSRQTRPPYEQYF. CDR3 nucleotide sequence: TGTGCCAGCAGCCGTCAAACTCGCCCACCCTACGAGCAGTACTTC. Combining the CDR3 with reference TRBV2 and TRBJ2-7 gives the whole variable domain EPEVTQTPSHQVTQMGQEVILRCVPISNHLYFYWYRQILGQKVEFLVSFYNNEISEKSEIFDDQFSVERPDGSNFTLKIRSTKLEDSAMYFCASSRQTRPPYEQYFGPGTRLTVT.

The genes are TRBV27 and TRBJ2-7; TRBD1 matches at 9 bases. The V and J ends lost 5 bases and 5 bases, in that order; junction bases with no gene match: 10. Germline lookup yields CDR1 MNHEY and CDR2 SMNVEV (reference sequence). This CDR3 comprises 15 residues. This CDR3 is CASSPLAGTGNEQYF. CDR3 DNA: TGTGCCAGCAGTCCTCTTGCCGGGACAGGGAACGAGCAGTACTTC.

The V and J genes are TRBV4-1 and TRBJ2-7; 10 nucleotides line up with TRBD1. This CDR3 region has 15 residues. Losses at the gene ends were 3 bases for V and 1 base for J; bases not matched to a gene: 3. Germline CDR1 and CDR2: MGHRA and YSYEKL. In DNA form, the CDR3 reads TGCGCCAGCAGCCATGGGGACAGGGGTTCCTACGAGCAGTACTTC. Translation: CASSHGDRGSYEQYF.

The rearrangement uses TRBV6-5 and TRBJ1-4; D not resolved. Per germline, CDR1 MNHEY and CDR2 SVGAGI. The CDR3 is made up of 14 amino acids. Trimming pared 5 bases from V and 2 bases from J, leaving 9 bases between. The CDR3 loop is CASSRTATNEKLFF. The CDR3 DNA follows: TGTGCCAGCAGTCGTACAGCTACTAATGAAAAACTGTTTTTT.

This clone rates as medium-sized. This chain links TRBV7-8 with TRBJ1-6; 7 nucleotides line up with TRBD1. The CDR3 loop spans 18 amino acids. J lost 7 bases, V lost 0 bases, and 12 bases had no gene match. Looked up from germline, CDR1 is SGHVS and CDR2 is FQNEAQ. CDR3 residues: CASSLARPIGGTNSPLHF. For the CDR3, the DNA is TGTGCCAGCAGCTTAGCGAGACCGATAGGGGGCACAAATTCACCCCTCCACTTT.

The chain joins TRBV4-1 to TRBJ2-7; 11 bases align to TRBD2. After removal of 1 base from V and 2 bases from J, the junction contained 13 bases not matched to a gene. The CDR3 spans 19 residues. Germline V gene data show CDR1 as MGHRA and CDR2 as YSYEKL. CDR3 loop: CASSQASLGTSGNPYEQYF. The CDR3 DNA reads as TGCGCCAGCAGCCAAGCATCCCTTGGGACTAGCGGTAATCCCTACGAGCAGTACTTC.

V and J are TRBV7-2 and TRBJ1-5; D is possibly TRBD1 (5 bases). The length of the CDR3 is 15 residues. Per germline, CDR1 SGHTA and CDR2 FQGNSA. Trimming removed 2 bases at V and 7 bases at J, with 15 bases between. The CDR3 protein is CASSLRDQVGQPQHF. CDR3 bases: TGTGCCAGCAGCTTAAGGGACCAGGTCGGCCAGCCCCAGCATTTT.

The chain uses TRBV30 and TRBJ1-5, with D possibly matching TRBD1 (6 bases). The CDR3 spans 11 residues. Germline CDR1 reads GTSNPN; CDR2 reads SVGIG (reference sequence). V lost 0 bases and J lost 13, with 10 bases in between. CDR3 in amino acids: CAWSVGRGQHF. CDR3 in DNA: TGTGCCTGGAGTGTAGGTAGGGGGCAGCATTTT.

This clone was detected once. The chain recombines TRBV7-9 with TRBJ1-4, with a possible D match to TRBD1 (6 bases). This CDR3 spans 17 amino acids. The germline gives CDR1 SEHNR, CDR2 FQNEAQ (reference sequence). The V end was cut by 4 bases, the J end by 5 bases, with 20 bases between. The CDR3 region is CASSSTRRGQKNEKLFF. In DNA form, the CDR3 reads TGTGCCAGCAGCTCCACCCGCAGAGGACAGAAGAATGAAAAACTGTTTTTT.

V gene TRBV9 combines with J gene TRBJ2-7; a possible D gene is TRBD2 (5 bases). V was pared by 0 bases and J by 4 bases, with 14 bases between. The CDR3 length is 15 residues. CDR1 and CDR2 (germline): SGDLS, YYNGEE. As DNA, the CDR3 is TGTGCCAGCAGCGTAGGGGGAGCCCAAGGTTACGAGCAGTACTTC. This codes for CASSVGGAQGYEQYF.

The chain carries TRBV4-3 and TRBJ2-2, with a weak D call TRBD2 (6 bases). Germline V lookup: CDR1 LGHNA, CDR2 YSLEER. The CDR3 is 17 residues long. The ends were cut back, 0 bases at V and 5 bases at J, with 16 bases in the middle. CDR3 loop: CASSQDLVGGSTGELFF. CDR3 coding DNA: TGCGCCAGCAGCCAAGATCTCGTCGGGGGATCGACCGGGGAGCTGTTTTTT.

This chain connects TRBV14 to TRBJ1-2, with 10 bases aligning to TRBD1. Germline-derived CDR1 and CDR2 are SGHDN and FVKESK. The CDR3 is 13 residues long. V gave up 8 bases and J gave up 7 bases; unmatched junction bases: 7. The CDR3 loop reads CASYGTGAGGYTF. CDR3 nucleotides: TGTGCCAGCTATGGGACAGGGGCAGGTGGCTACACCTTC.

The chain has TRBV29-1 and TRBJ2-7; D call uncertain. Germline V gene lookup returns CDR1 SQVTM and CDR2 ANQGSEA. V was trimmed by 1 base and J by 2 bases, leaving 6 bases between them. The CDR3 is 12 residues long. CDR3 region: CSVEGTAYEQYF. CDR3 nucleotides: TGCAGCGTTGAAGGGACGGCCTACGAGCAGTACTTC.